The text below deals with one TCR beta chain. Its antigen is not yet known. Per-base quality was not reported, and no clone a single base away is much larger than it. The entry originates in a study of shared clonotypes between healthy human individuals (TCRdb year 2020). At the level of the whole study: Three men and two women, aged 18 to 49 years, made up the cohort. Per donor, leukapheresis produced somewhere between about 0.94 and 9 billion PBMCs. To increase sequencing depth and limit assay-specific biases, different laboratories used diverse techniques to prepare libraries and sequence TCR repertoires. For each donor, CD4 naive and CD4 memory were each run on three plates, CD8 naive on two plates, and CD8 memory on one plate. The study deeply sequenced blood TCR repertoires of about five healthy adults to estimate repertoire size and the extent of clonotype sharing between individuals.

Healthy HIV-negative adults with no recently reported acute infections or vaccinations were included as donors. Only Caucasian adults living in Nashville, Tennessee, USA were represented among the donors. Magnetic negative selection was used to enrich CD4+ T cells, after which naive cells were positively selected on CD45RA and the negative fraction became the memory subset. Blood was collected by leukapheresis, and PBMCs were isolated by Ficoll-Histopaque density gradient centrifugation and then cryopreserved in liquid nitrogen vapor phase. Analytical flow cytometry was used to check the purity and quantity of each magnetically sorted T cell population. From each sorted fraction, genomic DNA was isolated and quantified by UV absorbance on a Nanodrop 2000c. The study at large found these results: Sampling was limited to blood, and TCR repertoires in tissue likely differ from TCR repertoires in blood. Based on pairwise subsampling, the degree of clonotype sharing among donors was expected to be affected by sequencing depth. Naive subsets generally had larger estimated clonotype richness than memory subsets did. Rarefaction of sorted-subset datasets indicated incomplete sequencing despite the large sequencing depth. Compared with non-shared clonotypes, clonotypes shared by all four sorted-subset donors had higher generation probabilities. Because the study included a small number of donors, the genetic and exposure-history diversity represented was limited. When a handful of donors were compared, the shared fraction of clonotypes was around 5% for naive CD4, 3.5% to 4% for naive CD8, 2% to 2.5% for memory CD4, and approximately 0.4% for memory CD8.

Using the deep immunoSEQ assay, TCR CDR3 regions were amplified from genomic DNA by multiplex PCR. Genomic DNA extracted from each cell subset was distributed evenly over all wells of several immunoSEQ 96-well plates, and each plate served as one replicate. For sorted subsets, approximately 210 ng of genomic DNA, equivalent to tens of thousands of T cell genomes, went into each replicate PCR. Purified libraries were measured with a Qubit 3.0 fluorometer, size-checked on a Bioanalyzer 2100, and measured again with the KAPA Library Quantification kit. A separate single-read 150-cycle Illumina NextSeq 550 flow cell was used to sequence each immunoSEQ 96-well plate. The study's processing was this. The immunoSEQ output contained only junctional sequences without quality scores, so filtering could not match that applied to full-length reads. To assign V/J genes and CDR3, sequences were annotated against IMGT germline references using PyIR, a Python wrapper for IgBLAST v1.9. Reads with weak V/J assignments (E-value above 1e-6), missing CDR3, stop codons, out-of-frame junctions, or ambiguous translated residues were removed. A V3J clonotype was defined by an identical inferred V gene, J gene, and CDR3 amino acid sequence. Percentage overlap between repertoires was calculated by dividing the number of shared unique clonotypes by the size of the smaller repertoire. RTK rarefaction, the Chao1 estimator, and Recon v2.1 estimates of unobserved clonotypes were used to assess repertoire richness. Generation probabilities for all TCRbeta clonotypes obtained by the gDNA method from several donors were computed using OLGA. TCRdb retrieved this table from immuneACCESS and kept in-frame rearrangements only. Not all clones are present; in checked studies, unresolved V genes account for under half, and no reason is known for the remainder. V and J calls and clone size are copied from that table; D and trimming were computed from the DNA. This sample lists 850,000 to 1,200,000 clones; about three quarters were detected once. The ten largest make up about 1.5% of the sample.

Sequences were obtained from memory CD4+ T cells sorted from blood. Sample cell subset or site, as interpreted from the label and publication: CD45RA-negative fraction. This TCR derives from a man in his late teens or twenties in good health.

The nucleotide sequence reads TGTGCCAGCAGCTGGGGACAGAATCTTAGGGAGACCCAGTACTTC. Its protein product is CASSWGQNLRETQYF. The chain uses TRBV7-9 and TRBJ2-5, and 7 bases in between align with TRBD1. At the junction V is shortened by 4 bases and J by 5 bases; bases outside the gene matches: 10. CDR3 length: 15 amino acids, cysteine to phenylalanine. CDR3 DNA only is kept here, 45 bases in frame from base 1. As encoded in the germline V gene (reference sequence), CDR1 is SEHNR while CDR2 is FQNEAQ. The entire variable domain, with the stretches around the CDR3 drawn from the reference TRBV7-9 and TRBJ2-5 proteins, is DTGVSQNPRHKITKRGQNVTFRCDPISEHNRLYWYRQTLGQGPEFLTYFQNEAQLEKSRLLSDRFSAERPKGSFSTLEIQRTEQGDSAMYLCASSWGQNLRETQYFGPGTRLLVL.